Below are 11 T cell receptor beta chains sequenced from a single sample in a study of T-cell memory formation after mild COVID-19. MiXCR, run by TCRdb on the 5' RACE reads, gives a single entry per CDR3 protein. The profile shows fewer than 350,000 distinct CDR3 sequences, roughly an eighth of them singletons. Sequencing used PBMCs or a T cell subset sorted from them (not recorded which). These receptors were taken from a man between 18 and 29 years old who had mild COVID-19 (a few samples of this study predate the infection). Cell type and time point are not known.

This clonotype was counted a few times. CDR3 region: CASSSVGYTEAFF. The CDR3 nucleotides are TGCGCCAGCAGCTCCGTTGGGTACACTGAAGCTTTCTTT. The chain uses TRBV5-1 and TRBJ1-1; D not resolved. With 3 bases removed from V and 3 bases from J, the gap between germline ends came to 9 bases. Germline lookup yields CDR1 SGHRS and CDR2 YFSETQ. The CDR3 is 13 amino acids.

This clonotype was seen a few times. V usage is TRBV13 and J usage is TRBJ2-7; 13 nucleotides align to TRBD2. The CDR3 loop spans 14 amino acids. Germline trimming cut 10 bases from V and 2 bases from J; bases unmatched to any gene: 5. CDR1 is PRHDT and CDR2 is FYEKMQ in the germline V gene (reference sequence). CDR3 loop: CATRTSGGAYEQYF. As DNA, the CDR3 is TGTGCCACCAGGACTAGCGGGGGCGCCTACGAGCAGTACTTC.

This clonotype came up a few times. This sequence joins TRBV24-1 and TRBJ2-1, with a tentative D call TRBD1 (5 bases). CDR1 is KGHDR, CDR2 SFDVKD, per germline. The V end was cut by 9 bases, the J end by 0 bases, with 11 bases between. The CDR3 has 14 amino acids. In nucleotides, the CDR3 is TGTGCCACCCAGGGCCTGAGCTCCTACAATGAGCAGTTCTTC. This sequence encodes CATQGLSSYNEQFF.

V gene TRBV24-1 combines with J gene TRBJ2-3; 9 bases map to TRBD1. CDR3 length: 16 amino acids. CDR1 is KGHDR, CDR2 SFDVKD, per germline. V was clipped by 9 bases and J by 1 base; unmatched bases: 10. CDR3 amino acids: CATDDLRTGGTDTQYF. The CDR3 DNA reads TGTGCCACCGATGATTTGCGGACAGGGGGCACAGATACGCAGTATTTT.

This clonotype was detected only a few times. The J gene is TRBJ1-5, the V gene TRBV3-1, with D possibly matching TRBD1 (5 bases). The CDR3 has 14 amino acids. The V and J ends lost 1 base and 9 bases respectively, with 13 bases between them. CDR1 and CDR2 from the germline V gene are LGHDT and YNNKEL (reference sequence). The CDR3, as DNA: TGTGCCAGCAGCCAAGCAGGGCCCGGGGGGCCCCAGCATTTT. Its translation is CASSQAGPGGPQHF.

CDR3 nucleotides: TGTGCCAGCAGTTCGATGCAGGCTAGGGGCTATAATTCACCCCTCCACTTT. It codes for CASSSMQARGYNSPLHF. The chain is built from TRBV5-5 and TRBJ1-6; D may be TRBD1 (5 bases). Trimming left V 5 bases short and J 3 bases short, with 18 bases between. The CDR3 sequence is 17 residues long. Germline lookup yields CDR1 SGHKS and CDR2 YYEKEE (reference sequence).

This clonotype was recorded at least ten times. The CDR3 bases are TGCAGCGTTGATCGACTAGCCGGCGAGACCCAGTACTTC. Protein sequence: CSVDRLAGETQYF. The rearrangement joins TRBV29-1 to TRBJ2-5; 7 nucleotides match TRBD2. After removal of 3 bases from V and 5 bases from J, the junction contained 6 bases not matched to a gene. CDR3 length: 13 amino acids. From germline, CDR1 is SQVTM and CDR2 ANQGSEA. The complete variable domain, with remaining parts taken from reference TRBV29-1 and TRBJ2-5, reads SAVISQKPSRDICQRGTSLTIQCQVDSQVTMMFWYRQQPGQSLTLIATANQGSEATYESGFVIDKFPISRPNLTFSTLTVSNMSPEDSSIYLCSVDRLAGETQYFGPGTRLLVL.

The chain joins TRBV12-3 or TRBV12-4 to TRBJ2-7; 8 bases are shared with TRBD1. The V and J ends lost 3 bases and 2 bases, in that order; junction bases with no gene match: 6. This CDR3 has 15 amino acids. The CDR3 sequence: CASSFDRGRPYEQYF. CDR3 nucleotides: TGTGCCAGCAGTTTTGACAGGGGTCGACCCTACGAGCAGTACTTC.

This chain uses TRBV11-2 with TRBJ1-1; D gene uncertain. The germline gives CDR1 SGHAT, CDR2 FQNNGV. V shed 1 base and J shed 9 bases, with 12 bases lying between them. The CDR3 length is 13 residues. CDR3 nucleotide sequence: TGTGCCAGCAGCTTAGGGGCCAGGCTAAAAGCTTTCTTT. Its protein product is CASSLGARLKAFF.

Ten or more counts support this clonotype. The V call is TRBV7-2, the J call TRBJ1-4; 8 bases fit TRBD1. CDR3 length equals 14 residues. Germline CDR1 and CDR2: SGHTA and FQGNSA. V gave up 5 bases and J gave up 4 bases; unmatched junction bases: 3. The CDR3: CASSRDRINEKLFF. Written as DNA, the CDR3 is TGTGCCAGCAGCCGGGACAGGATTAATGAAAAACTGTTTTTT.

In this sample, this clonotype turned up a few times. The chain couples TRBV29-1 to TRBJ2-1; D gene ambiguous. The CDR3 runs to 13 residues. V lost 0 bases and J 5 bases, leaving 8 bases between the germline ends. Germline V CDR1 and CDR2: SQVTM, ANQGSEA. CDR3 DNA: TGCAGCGTTGAAGATCGAGTTGACAATGAGCAGTTCTTC. The encoded protein is CSVEDRVDNEQFF.